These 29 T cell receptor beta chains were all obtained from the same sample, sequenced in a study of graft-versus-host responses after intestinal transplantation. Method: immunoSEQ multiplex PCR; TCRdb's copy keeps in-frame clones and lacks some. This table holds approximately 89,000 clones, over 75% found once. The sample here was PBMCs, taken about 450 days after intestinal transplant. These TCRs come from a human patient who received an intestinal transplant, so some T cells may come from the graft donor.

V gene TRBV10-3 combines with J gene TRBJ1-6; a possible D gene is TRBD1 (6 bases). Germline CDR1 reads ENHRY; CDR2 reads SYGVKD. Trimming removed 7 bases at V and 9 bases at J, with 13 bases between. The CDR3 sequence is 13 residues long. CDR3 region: CAINKGGGSPLHF. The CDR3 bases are TGTGCCATCAATAAGGGAGGGGGTTCACCCCTCCACTTT.

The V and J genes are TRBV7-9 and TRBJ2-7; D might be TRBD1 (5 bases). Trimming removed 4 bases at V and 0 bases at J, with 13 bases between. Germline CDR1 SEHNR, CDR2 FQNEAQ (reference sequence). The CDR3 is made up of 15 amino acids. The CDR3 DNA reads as TGTGCCAGCAGCTCCCCAGGGAAATACTCCTACGAGCAGTACTTC. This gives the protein CASSSPGKYSYEQYF.

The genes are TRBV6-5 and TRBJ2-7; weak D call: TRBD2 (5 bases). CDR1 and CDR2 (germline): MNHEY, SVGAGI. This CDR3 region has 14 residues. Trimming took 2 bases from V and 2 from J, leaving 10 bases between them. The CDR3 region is CASSYRGPTYEQYF. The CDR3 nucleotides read TGTGCCAGCAGTTACCGCGGGCCTACCTACGAGCAGTACTTC.

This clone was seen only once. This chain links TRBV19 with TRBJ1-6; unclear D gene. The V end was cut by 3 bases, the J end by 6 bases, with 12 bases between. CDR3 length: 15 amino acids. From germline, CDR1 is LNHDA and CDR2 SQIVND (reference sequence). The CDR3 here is CASSIKAESNSPLHF. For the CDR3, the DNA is TGTGCCAGTAGTATTAAGGCAGAGAGTAATTCACCCCTCCACTTT.

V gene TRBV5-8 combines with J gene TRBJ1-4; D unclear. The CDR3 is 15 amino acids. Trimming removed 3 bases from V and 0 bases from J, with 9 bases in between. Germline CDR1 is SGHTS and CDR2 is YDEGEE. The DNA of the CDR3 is TGTGCCAGCAGCTCCGACATAGCAACTAATGAAAAACTGTTTTTT. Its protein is CASSSDIATNEKLFF.

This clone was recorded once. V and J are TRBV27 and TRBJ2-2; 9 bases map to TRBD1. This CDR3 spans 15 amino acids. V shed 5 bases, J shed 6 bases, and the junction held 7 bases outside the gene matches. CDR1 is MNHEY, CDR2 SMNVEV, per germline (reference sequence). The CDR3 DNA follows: TGTGCCAGCAGTCCAACCTGGACAGGGGCCGGGGAGCTGTTTTTT. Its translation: CASSPTWTGAGELFF.

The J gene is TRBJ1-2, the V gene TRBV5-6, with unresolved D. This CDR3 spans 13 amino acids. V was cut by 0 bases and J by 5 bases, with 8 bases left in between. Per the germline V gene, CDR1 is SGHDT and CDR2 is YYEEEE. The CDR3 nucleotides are TGTGCCAGCAGCTTGGGCAGTTCTTATGGCTACACCTTC. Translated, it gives CASSLGSSYGYTF. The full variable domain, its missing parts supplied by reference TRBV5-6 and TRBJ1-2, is DAGVTQSPTHLIKTRGQQVTLRCSPKSGHDTVSWYQQALGQGPQFIFQYYEEEERQRGNFPDRFSGHQFPNYSSELNVNALLLGDSALYLCASSLGSSYGYTFGSGTRLTVV.

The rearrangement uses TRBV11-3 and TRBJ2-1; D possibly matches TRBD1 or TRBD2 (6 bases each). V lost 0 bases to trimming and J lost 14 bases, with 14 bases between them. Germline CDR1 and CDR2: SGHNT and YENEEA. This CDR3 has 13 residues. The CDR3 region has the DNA TGTGCCAGCAGCTTAGAGGGGGCTAGCGTGGAGTTCTTC. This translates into CASSLEGASVEFF.

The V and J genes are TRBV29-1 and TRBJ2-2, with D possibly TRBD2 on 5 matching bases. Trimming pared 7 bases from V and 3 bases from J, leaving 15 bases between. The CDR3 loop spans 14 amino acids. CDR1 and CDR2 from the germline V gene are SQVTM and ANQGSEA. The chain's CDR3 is CSAMRGADTGELFF. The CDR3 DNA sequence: TGCAGCGCTATGCGTGGAGCGGACACCGGGGAGCTGTTTTTT.

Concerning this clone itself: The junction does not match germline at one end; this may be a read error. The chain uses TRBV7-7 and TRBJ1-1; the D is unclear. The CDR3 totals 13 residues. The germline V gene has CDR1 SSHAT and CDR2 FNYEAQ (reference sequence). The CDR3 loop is CASSLRLNTEAFF. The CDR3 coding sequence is TGTGCTAGCAGCTTAAGGCTGAACACTGAAGCTTTCTTT.

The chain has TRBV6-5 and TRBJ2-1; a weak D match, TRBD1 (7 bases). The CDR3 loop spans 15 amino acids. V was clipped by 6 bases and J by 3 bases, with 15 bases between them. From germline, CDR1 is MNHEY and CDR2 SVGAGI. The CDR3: CASSPGGGLYNEQFF. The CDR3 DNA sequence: TGTGCCAGCAGCCCAGGGGGAGGACTCTACAATGAGCAGTTCTTC.

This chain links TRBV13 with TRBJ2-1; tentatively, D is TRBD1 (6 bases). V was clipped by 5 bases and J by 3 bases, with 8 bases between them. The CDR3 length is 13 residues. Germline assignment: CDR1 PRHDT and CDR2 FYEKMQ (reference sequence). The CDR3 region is CASSGDNYNEQFF. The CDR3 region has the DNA TGTGCCAGCAGCGGGGACAACTACAATGAGCAGTTCTTC.

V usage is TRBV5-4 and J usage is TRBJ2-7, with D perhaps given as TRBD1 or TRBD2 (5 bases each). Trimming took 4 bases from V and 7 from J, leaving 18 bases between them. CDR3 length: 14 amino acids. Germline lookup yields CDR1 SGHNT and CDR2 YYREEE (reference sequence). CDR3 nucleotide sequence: TGTGCCAGCAGCCTAGGGGACCCCTTGGGGGAGCAGTACTTC. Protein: CASSLGDPLGEQYF.

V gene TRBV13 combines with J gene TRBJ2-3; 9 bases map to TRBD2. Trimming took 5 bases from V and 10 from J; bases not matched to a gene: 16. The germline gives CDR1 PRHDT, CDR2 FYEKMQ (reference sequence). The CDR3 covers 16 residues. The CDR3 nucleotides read TGTGCCAGCAGCCCGGAGTGGGGACTAGCACCGAATGCGCAGTATTTT. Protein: CASSPEWGLAPNAQYF.

The DNA of the CDR3 is TGCGCCAGCAGCCGGAGGCAGGCGTCTAATGAAAAACTGTTTTTT. It translates to CASSRRQASNEKLFF. V usage is TRBV5-1 and J usage is TRBJ1-4; D gene uncertain. Between the trimmed V and J ends, which lost 4 bases and 3 bases, there was a span of 13 bases. Per the germline V gene, CDR1 is SGHRS and CDR2 is YFSETQ. CDR3 length: 15 amino acids.

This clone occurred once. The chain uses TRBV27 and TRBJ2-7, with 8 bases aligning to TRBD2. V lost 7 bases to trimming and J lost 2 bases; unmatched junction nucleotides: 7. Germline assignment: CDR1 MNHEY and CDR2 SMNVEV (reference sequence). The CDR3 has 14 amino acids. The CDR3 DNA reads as TGTGCCAGCATGGTAAGCGGGGGACCCTACGAGCAGTACTTC. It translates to CASMVSGGPYEQYF.

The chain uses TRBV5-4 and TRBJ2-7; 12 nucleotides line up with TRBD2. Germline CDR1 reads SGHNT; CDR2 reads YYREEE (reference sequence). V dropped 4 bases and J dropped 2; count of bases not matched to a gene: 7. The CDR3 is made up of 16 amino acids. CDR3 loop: CASSPGLAGIPYEQYF. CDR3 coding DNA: TGTGCCAGCAGCCCAGGACTAGCGGGGATACCCTACGAGCAGTACTTC.

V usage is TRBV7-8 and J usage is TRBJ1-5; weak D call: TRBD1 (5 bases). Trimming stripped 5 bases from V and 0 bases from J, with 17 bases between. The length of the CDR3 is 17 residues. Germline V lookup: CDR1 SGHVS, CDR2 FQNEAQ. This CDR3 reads CASSLRNEGISNQPQHF. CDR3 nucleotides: TGTGCCAGCAGCCTACGGAATGAGGGGATTAGCAATCAGCCCCAGCATTTT. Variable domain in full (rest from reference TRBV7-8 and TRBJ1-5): GAGVSQSPRYKVAKRGQDVALRCDPISGHVSLFWYQQALGQGPEFLTYFQNEAQLDKSGLPSDRFFAERPEGSVSTLKIQRTQQEDSAVYLCASSLRNEGISNQPQHFGDGTRLSIL.

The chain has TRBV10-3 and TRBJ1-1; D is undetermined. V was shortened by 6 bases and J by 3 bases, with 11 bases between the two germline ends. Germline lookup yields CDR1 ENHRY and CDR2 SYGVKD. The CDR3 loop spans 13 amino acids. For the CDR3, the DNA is TGTGCCATCAGGTGGTACCGCGACACTGAAGCTTTCTTT. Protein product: CAIRWYRDTEAFF.

Here the CDR3 DNA reads TGTGCCAGCAGTGGGTACGGACAGGGGATGGAGACCCAGTACTTC. This encodes CASSGYGQGMETQYF. This chain uses TRBV6-1 with TRBJ2-5; 9 positions agree with TRBD1. Germline V lookup: CDR1 MNHNS, CDR2 SASEGT. CDR3 length: 15 residues. V shed 4 bases and J 5 bases; nucleotides not matched to a gene: 8.

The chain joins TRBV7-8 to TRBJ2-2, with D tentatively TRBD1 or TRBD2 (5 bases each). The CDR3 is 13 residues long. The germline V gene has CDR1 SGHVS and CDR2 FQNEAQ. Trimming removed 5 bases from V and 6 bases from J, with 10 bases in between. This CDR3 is CASSPRGSGELFF. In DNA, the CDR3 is TGTGCCAGCAGCCCCCGGGGCTCCGGGGAGCTGTTTTTT.

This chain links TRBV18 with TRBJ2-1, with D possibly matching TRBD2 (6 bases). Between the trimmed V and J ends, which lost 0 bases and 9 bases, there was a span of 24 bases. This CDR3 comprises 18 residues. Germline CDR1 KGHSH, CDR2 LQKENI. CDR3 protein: CASSPPWSGGKDGIEQFF. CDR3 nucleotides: TGTGCCAGCTCACCACCGTGGTCTGGGGGGAAGGACGGGATTGAGCAGTTCTTC.

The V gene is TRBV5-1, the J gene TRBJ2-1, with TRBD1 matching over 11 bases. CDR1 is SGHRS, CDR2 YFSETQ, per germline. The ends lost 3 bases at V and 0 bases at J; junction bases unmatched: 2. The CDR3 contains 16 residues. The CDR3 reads CASSWGQGGSYNEQFF. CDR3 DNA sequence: TGCGCCAGCAGCTGGGGACAGGGGGGCTCCTACAATGAGCAGTTCTTC. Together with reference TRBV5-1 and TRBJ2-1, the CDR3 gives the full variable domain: KAGVTQTPRYLIKTRGQQVTLSCSPISGHRSVSWYQQTPGQGLQFLFEYFSETQRNKGNFPGRFSGRQFSNSRSEMNVSTLELGDSALYLCASSWGQGGSYNEQFFGPGTRLTVL.

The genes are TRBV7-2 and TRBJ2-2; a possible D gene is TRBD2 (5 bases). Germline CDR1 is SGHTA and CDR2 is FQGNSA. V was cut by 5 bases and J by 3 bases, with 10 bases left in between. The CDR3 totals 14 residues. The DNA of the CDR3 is TGTGCCAGCAGCGCCCAAGCGGACACCGGGGAGCTGTTTTTT. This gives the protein CASSAQADTGELFF. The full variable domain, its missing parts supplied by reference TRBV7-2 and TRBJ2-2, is GAGVSQSPSNKVTEKGKDVELRCDPISGHTALYWYRQSLGQGLEFLIYFQGNSAPDKSGLPSDRFSAERTGGSVSTLTIQRTQQEDSAVYLCASSAQADTGELFFGEGSRLTVL.

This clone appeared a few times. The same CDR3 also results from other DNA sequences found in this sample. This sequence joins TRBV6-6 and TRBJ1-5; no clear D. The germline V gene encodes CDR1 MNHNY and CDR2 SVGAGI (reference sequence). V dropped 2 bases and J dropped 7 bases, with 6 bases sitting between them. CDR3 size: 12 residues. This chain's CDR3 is CASSYPGQPQHF. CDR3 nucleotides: TGTGCCAGCAGTTACCCGGGACAGCCCCAGCATTTT.

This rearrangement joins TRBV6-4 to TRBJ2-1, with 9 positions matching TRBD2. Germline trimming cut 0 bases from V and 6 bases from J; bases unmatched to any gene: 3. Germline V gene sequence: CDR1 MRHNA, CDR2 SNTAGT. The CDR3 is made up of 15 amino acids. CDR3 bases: TGTGCCAGCAGTGACTCGGCGGGGGGGTTCAATGAGCAGTTCTTC. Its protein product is CASSDSAGGFNEQFF.

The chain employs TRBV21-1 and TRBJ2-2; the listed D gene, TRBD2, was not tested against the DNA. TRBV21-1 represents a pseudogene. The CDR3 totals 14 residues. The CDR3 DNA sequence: TGTGCCACTAAGGCGGCCAAGGACACCGGGGAGCTGTTTTTT. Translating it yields CATKAAKDTGELFF.

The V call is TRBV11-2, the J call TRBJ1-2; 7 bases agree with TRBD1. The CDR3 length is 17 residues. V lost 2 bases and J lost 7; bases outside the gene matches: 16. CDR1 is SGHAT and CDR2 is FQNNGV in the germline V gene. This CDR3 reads CASSLMDRTYGSGGYTF. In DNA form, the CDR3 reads TGTGCCAGCAGCTTAATGGACAGGACCTACGGGAGCGGTGGCTACACCTTC.

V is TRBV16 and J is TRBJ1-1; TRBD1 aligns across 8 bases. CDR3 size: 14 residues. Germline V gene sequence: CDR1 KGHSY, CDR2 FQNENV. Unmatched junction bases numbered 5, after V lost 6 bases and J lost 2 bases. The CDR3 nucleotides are TGTGCCAGCAGGCAAGGACAGGGAAACACTGAAGCTTTCTTT. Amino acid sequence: CASRQGQGNTEAFF.